The entry below describes one T cell receptor (beta chain). Its specificity is not known. The sample originates from a study of T cell responses to AZD1222 COVID-19 vaccine. Whole-study results and caveats: The donor group comprised mostly white British people and more females; the analysis possibly underestimated clonal diversity.

Clones were sequenced by immunoSEQ multiplex PCR, and TCRdb holds only the in-frame ones, with some missing. The sample has about 53,000 clones; roughly 83% are singletons. V was pared by 4 bases and J by 0 bases, with 6 bases of the junction left unmatched. Germline CDR1 is ENHRY and CDR2 is SYGVKD. CDR3 size: 17 residues. The clonotype was recovered from an adult in good health. The sequencing used peripheral blood, collected on day 0 of AZD1222 vaccination. V is TRBV10-3 and J is TRBJ2-3, with TRBD2 identical over 11 bases. DNA for the CDR3: TGTGCCATCAGTGGGGTGACTAGCGGGGCTAGCACAGATACGCAGTATTTT. It codes for CAISGVTSGASTDTQYF.